The next 22 T cell receptor beta chains were all read from a single sample in a study of blood T cell repertoires in COVID-19. Produced via immunoSEQ multiplex PCR; TCRdb's table is partial and in-frame only. The data show fewer than 350,000 clones, more than 75% seen once. Sequencing was performed on PBMCs or T cells enriched from blood (not recorded which). All receptors come from a woman in her sixties or seventies in a cohort exposed to, infected with or recovered from COVID-19 (not recorded which).

The chain carries TRBV13 and TRBJ2-7; D possibly corresponds to TRBD2 (6 bases). In germline, CDR1 is PRHDT, CDR2 FYEKMQ (reference sequence). This CDR3 region has 14 residues. V gave up 5 bases and J gave up 2 bases, with 13 bases separating them. The CDR3 reads CASSPRDPPYEQYF. The CDR3 nucleotides read TGTGCCAGCAGCCCGCGGGATCCCCCCTACGAGCAGTACTTC.

The rearrangement uses TRBV5-8 and TRBJ2-7; 12 bases are a match to TRBD2. The germline V gene encodes CDR1 SGHTS and CDR2 YDEGEE. This CDR3 region has 17 residues. With V trimmed by 4 bases and J by 3 bases, 11 bases remained unmatched. The CDR3 DNA reads as TGTGCCAGCAGCGCGACTAGCGGGAGCGTCGCTTACTACGAGCAGTACTTC. This translates into CASSATSGSVAYYEQYF.

The chain combines TRBV3-1 (or the pseudogene TRBV3-2) with TRBJ2-7, with D unresolved. The CDR3 is made up of 17 amino acids. The germline V gene has CDR1 LGHDT and CDR2 YNNKEL (reference sequence). V was clipped by 0 bases and J by 5 bases, with 20 bases between them. In nucleotides, the CDR3 is TGTGCCAGCAGCCAAGATCTAATCTTTCACCATATTCACGAGCAGTACTTC. Amino acid sequence: CASSQDLIFHHIHEQYF.

The J gene is TRBJ1-1, the V gene TRBV7-9; D remains ambiguous. CDR1 and CDR2 (germline): SEHNR, FQNEAQ (reference sequence). This CDR3 has 14 residues. Deletions cut 3 bases from V and 1 base from J, with 9 bases between. CDR3 sequence (DNA): TGTGCCAGCAGCTTGTTGGCGGGGAACACTGAAGCTTTCTTT. This translates into CASSLLAGNTEAFF.

This chain uses TRBV30 with TRBJ1-2; 7 positions agree with TRBD1. The CDR3 spans 16 residues. V trimming: 0 bases; J trimming: 2 bases; junction bases outside the gene matches: 9. Germline values: CDR1 GTSNPN, CDR2 SVGIG (reference sequence). The CDR3 DNA reads TGTGCCTGGAGTGTCAGGGGGGCCGTCGGGAACTATGGCTACACCTTC. It encodes CAWSVRGAVGNYGYTF.

V is TRBV5-1 and J is TRBJ1-4; 7 bases agree with TRBD1. This CDR3 spans 13 amino acids. The V segment lost 4 bases and the J segment 8 bases; nucleotides outside the gene matches: 5. The germline V gene has CDR1 SGHRS and CDR2 YFSETQ. CDR3 region: CASSPDRDEKLFF. CDR3 in DNA: TGCGCCAGCAGCCCCGACAGGGACGAAAAACTGTTTTTT.

The chain combines TRBV28 with TRBJ1-2; TRBD1 might be the D (5 bases). Germline loops: CDR1 MDHEN, CDR2 SYDVKM. The V and J ends lost 6 bases and 8 bases respectively, with 19 bases between them. The length of the CDR3 is 14 residues. This CDR3 reads CASSTSAGLRGYTF. As DNA, the CDR3 is TGTGCCAGCAGCACCAGTGCAGGGTTGCGGGGCTACACCTTC.

This sequence joins TRBV11-3 and TRBJ2-5; TRBD1 aligns across 12 bases. Germline V lookup: CDR1 SGHNT, CDR2 YENEEA. The CDR3 is 15 amino acids. Losses at the gene ends were 5 bases for V and 3 bases for J; bases not matched to a gene: 4. CDR3 amino acids: CASSGGTGGEETQYF. DNA for the CDR3: TGTGCCAGCAGCGGCGGGACAGGGGGCGAAGAGACCCAGTACTTC.

The chain joins TRBV2 to TRBJ1-1; TRBD1 aligns across 9 bases. The V gene end was trimmed by 6 bases and the J gene end by 8 bases; junction bases not matched to a gene: 7. The CDR3 length is 13 residues. From germline, CDR1 is SNHLY and CDR2 FYNNEI. This chain's CDR3 is CASRNPGQGEAFF. Here the CDR3 DNA reads TGTGCCAGCAGAAATCCTGGACAGGGGGAAGCTTTCTTT.

The CDR3 sequence is CASSLSSTGNNEQFF. In DNA, the CDR3 is TGTGCCAGCAGTTTATCCTCGACAGGGAACAATGAGCAGTTCTTC. The chain recombines TRBV28 with TRBJ2-1; 7 bases fit TRBD1. Germline CDR1 and CDR2: MDHEN and SYDVKM. The CDR3 is made up of 15 amino acids. J gave up 5 bases and V 1 base, and 5 bases lay outside the gene matches.

The V and J genes are TRBV7-2 and TRBJ2-7; TRBD2 agrees at 8 bases. The CDR3 totals 17 residues. Germline V gene lookup returns CDR1 SGHTA and CDR2 FQGNSA. The J segment lost 2 bases and the V segment lost 1 base, leaving 10 bases of the junction unmatched. CDR3 nucleotide sequence: TGTGCCAGCAGCTTAGGATTCAGCGGGAGCTTCCCCTACGAGCAGTACTTC. It yields the protein CASSLGFSGSFPYEQYF.

The V gene is TRBV30, the J gene TRBJ2-6; D might be TRBD1 (5 bases). The CDR3 extends over 14 amino acids. Germline V CDR1 and CDR2: GTSNPN, SVGIG (reference sequence). V gave up 6 bases and J gave up 0 bases, with 9 bases separating them. CDR3 coding DNA: TGTGCCTGTACAGGTATCTCTGGGGCCAACGTCCTGACTTTC. Its translation: CACTGISGANVLTF.

The chain links TRBV6-6 to TRBJ2-7; TRBD2 matches at 13 bases. There are 15 residues in the CDR3. CDR1 is MNHNY, CDR2 SVGAGI, per germline (reference sequence). After removal of 2 bases from V and 4 bases from J, the junction contained 2 bases not matched to a gene. In DNA, the CDR3 is TGTGCCAGCAGTTACGGGACTAGCGGGACGTACGAGCAGTACTTC. This sequence encodes CASSYGTSGTYEQYF.

The chain joins TRBV27 to TRBJ2-1; perhaps TRBD1 as D (6 bases). Germline V CDR1 and CDR2: MNHEY, SMNVEV (reference sequence). Deletions cut 6 bases from V and 7 bases from J, with 13 bases between. CDR3 length: 13 amino acids. The DNA of the CDR3 is TGTGCCAGCAGCCAATACAGGGTAAATGAGCAGTTCTTC. Translating it yields CASSQYRVNEQFF.

The V gene is TRBV18, the J gene TRBJ1-3, with unresolved D. The V gene lost 2 bases and the J gene lost 0 bases, with 14 bases spanning the gap. The CDR3 length is 17 residues. The germline V gene encodes CDR1 KGHSH and CDR2 LQKENI. CDR3: CASSPGEGQRSGNTIYF. DNA for the CDR3: TGTGCCAGCTCACCAGGGGAGGGCCAACGCTCTGGAAACACCATATATTTT.

The CDR3 DNA reads TGCGCCAGCAGCTCATCCGGGGACTGGGGGAAGACCCAGTACTTC. Translating gives CASSSSGDWGKTQYF. The chain joins TRBV5-1 to TRBJ2-5; weak D call: TRBD2 (6 bases). Germline assignment: CDR1 SGHRS and CDR2 YFSETQ. The CDR3 has 15 residues. V was cut by 3 bases and J by 6 bases, with 18 bases left in between.

The chain couples TRBV2 to TRBJ2-4; 7 bases agree with TRBD1. With 6 bases clipped from V and 0 bases from J, the junction kept 5 bases outside the gene matches. The CDR3 contains 15 residues. CDR1 and CDR2 (germline): SNHLY, FYNNEI. The CDR3 sequence: CASRVGQVAKNIQYF. DNA of the CDR3: TGTGCCAGCAGAGTCGGACAGGTAGCCAAAAACATTCAGTACTTC.

The chain has TRBV10-3 and TRBJ2-7; 9 bases map to TRBD1. The germline CDR1 and CDR2 sequences are ENHRY and SYGVKD. The CDR3 sequence is 13 residues long. The junction had 4 bases not matched to a gene; V was cut back by 7 bases and J by 3 bases. The CDR3 region has the DNA TGTGCCATCACCGGGACAGGGAGCTACGAGCAGTACTTC. Protein product: CAITGTGSYEQYF.

The genes are TRBV7-8 and TRBJ2-1; TRBD2 aligns across 8 bases. The V gene end was trimmed by 7 bases and the J gene end by 7 bases; junction bases not matched to a gene: 12. The germline V gene has CDR1 SGHVS and CDR2 FQNEAQ. This CDR3 is built from 15 residues. CDR3 DNA: TGTGCCAGCACGTTTAGCGGGATATGGGCGAATGAGCAGTTCTTC. Protein sequence: CASTFSGIWANEQFF.

This chain connects TRBV7-9 to TRBJ2-5; a weak D match, TRBD2 (5 bases). With 3 bases removed from V and 0 bases from J, the gap between germline ends came to 11 bases. The CDR3 sequence is 15 residues long. Germline assignment: CDR1 SEHNR and CDR2 FQNEAQ (reference sequence). The CDR3 sequence is CASSFTSWYQETQYF. The CDR3 nucleotides are TGTGCCAGCAGCTTTACTAGTTGGTACCAAGAGACCCAGTACTTC.

The table lists this clone with a few counts. V is TRBV28 and J is TRBJ2-4, with a tentative D call TRBD1 (6 bases). V was shortened by 6 bases and J by 1 base, with 16 bases between the two germline ends. The CDR3 has 16 residues. Germline V gives CDR1 MDHEN, CDR2 SYDVKM. CDR3: CASRFGQPLAKNIQYF. The CDR3 bases are TGTGCCAGCAGGTTTGGACAGCCACTGGCCAAAAACATTCAGTACTTC.

V and J are TRBV15 and TRBJ2-5, with TRBD2 matching over 10 bases. Unmatched junction bases numbered 11, after V lost 0 bases and J lost 1 base. There are 19 residues in the CDR3. CDR1 and CDR2 from the germline V gene are LNHNV and YYDKDF (reference sequence). The CDR3 sequence: CATSRDLPLSGRTQETQYF. As DNA, the CDR3 is TGTGCCACCAGCAGAGATCTTCCCCTTAGCGGGAGGACCCAAGAGACCCAGTACTTC.